The 17 T cell receptor beta chains given below trace back to one sample, sequenced in a study of shared clonotypes between healthy human individuals. The protocol was immunoSEQ multiplex PCR, while the TCRdb copy is restricted to in-frame clones and leaves out a portion. The sample yields under 650,000 clones, 95% to 97% seen once. What was sequenced was naive CD4+ T cells sorted from blood. The subset was: CD45RA+ positively selected. The receptor source for this set is a woman between 25 and 40 years old in good health.

The count of this clone is one. The CDR3 is CAIRRDSNQPQHF. The CDR3 DNA reads as TGTGCCATCAGGAGAGATAGCAATCAGCCCCAGCATTTT. This chain joins TRBV6-5 and TRBJ1-5; D gene uncertain. V lost 10 bases and J lost 0, with 10 bases in between. This CDR3 spans 13 amino acids. The V gene's germline CDR1 is MNHEY and CDR2 SVGAGI.

The V and J genes are TRBV19 and TRBJ1-4; 9 positions match TRBD1. This CDR3 comprises 14 residues. Germline CDR1 reads LNHDA; CDR2 reads SQIVND (reference sequence). Germline trimming cut 3 bases from V and 8 bases from J; bases unmatched to any gene: 4. The CDR3, as DNA: TGTGCCAGTAGTATGACAGGGGGTCGGGAAAAACTGTTTTTT. Amino acids: CASSMTGGREKLFF.

The V and J genes are TRBV27 and TRBJ2-7; D ambiguous. V was shortened by 9 bases and J by 3 bases, with 21 bases between the two germline ends. Germline V gene data show CDR1 as MNHEY and CDR2 as SMNVEV (reference sequence). CDR3 size: 15 residues. CDR3 in amino acids: CASKGLTRDNYEQYF. Written as DNA, the CDR3 is TGTGCCAGTAAAGGGTTGACACGCGATAACTACGAGCAGTACTTC.

The J gene is TRBJ1-2, the V gene TRBV4-1; D is undetermined. The V gene's germline CDR1 is MGHRA and CDR2 YSYEKL. With 4 bases removed from V and 7 bases from J, the gap between germline ends came to 16 bases. CDR3 length equals 14 residues. The CDR3 reads CASSRMTAAPGYTF. The CDR3 DNA follows: TGCGCCAGCAGCCGAATGACGGCTGCCCCTGGCTACACCTTC.

This sequence joins TRBV6-5 and TRBJ1-2, with 9 nucleotides matching TRBD1. CDR3 length equals 14 residues. In germline, CDR1 is MNHEY, CDR2 SVGAGI. V shed 5 bases, J shed 8 bases, and the junction held 9 bases outside the gene matches. CDR3 coding DNA: TGTGCCAGCAGTGGACCTGGGACAGGGCACGGCTACACCTTC. This encodes CASSGPGTGHGYTF.

The chain is built from TRBV19 and TRBJ2-1; 10 bases are a match to TRBD1. Germline CDR1 reads LNHDA; CDR2 reads SQIVND (reference sequence). The ends lost 5 bases at V and 8 bases at J; junction bases unmatched: 12. This CDR3 comprises 16 residues. The CDR3 here is CASSPLRDRGVDEQFF. CDR3 bases: TGTGCCAGTAGTCCTCTCCGGGACAGGGGTGTGGATGAGCAGTTCTTC.

This clone was seen a handful of times. This chain uses TRBV6-1 with TRBJ2-7; D possibly corresponds to TRBD1 (6 bases). Germline assignment: CDR1 MNHNS and CDR2 SASEGT. The CDR3 has 14 amino acids. Trimming stripped 6 bases from V and 1 base from J, with 13 bases between. This CDR3 reads CASSVMDRSYEQYF. The CDR3 nucleotides read TGTGCCAGCAGCGTCATGGACAGATCCTACGAGCAGTACTTC.

The rearrangement links TRBV6-1 to TRBJ1-3; D is unclear. Trimming cost V 4 bases and J 8 bases, with 12 bases left between them. This CDR3 region has 13 residues. The germline V gene encodes CDR1 MNHNS and CDR2 SASEGT. The CDR3: CASSATLWDTIYF. DNA of the CDR3: TGTGCCAGCAGTGCCACCCTCTGGGACACCATATATTTT.

The V gene is TRBV5-1, the J gene TRBJ2-5, with D possibly being TRBD2 (5 bases). Matching the DNA end better, TRBJ2-7 makes the J call doubtful. This CDR3 region has 15 residues. The germline V gene encodes CDR1 SGHRS and CDR2 YFSETQ. This chain's CDR3 is CASSWPGFGTYEQYF. CDR3 DNA: TGCGCCAGCAGCTGGCCGGGGTTTGGGACCTACGAGCAGTACTTC.

The gene calls are TRBV6-5 and TRBJ2-5; D is tentatively TRBD1 or TRBD2 (5 bases each). Trimming stripped 6 bases from V and 3 bases from J, with 11 bases between. CDR3 length: 13 residues. The germline V gene has CDR1 MNHEY and CDR2 SVGAGI. The CDR3 coding sequence is TGTGCCAGCAGCCTACTGGGGGAAGAGACCCAGTACTTC. This encodes CASSLLGEETQYF.

The chain is built from TRBV11-2 and TRBJ1-2; D is possibly TRBD1 (5 bases). The CDR3 extends over 15 amino acids. Deletions cut 5 bases from V and 4 bases from J, with 17 bases between. Germline V CDR1 and CDR2: SGHAT, FQNNGV. This CDR3 reads CASSHYRKGLYGYTF. As DNA, the CDR3 is TGTGCCAGCAGCCATTACAGGAAAGGACTCTATGGCTACACCTTC.

The CDR3 DNA reads as TGTGCCAGTTCCCCCATAGGGGGCGGTGAAGCTTTCTTT. Its translation: CASSPIGGGEAFF. The rearrangement links TRBV25-1 to TRBJ1-1; 7 bases are shared with TRBD1. The V gene's germline CDR1 is MGHDK and CDR2 SYGVNS. CDR3 length equals 13 residues. V lost 9 bases, J lost 7 bases, and 11 bases stayed unmatched. Full variable domain (rest looked up from reference TRBV25-1 and TRBJ1-1): EADIYQTPRYLVIGTGKKITLECSQTMGHDKMYWYQQDPGMELHLIHYSYGVNSTEKGDLSSESTVSRIRTEHFPLTLESARPSHTSQYLCASSPIGGGEAFFGQGTRLTVV.

J is TRBJ1-1 and V is TRBV18; a possible D gene is TRBD1 (5 bases). The V end lost 2 bases, the J end lost 5 bases, and 18 bases lay between the germline ends. Looked up from germline, CDR1 is KGHSH and CDR2 is LQKENI. CDR3 length: 16 amino acids. This chain's CDR3 is CASSPEAVPRGTEAFF. In DNA form, the CDR3 reads TGTGCCAGCTCACCAGAGGCAGTACCTCGGGGGACTGAAGCTTTCTTT.

This chain joins TRBV2 and TRBJ2-1; D may be TRBD1 (8 bases). The CDR3 contains 14 residues. V gave up 6 bases and J gave up 5 bases, with 14 bases separating them. The germline gives CDR1 SNHLY, CDR2 FYNNEI. Here the CDR3 reads CASRAGQANNEQFF. CDR3 sequence (DNA): TGTGCCAGCAGAGCGGGACAGGCGAACAATGAGCAGTTCTTC.

The rearrangement links TRBV7-8 to TRBJ1-4; a possible D gene is TRBD1 (6 bases). Trimming left V 5 bases short and J 4 bases short, with 17 bases between. Germline CDR1 is SGHVS and CDR2 is FQNEAQ. This CDR3 region has 16 residues. The CDR3 here is CASSLAPGHNNEKLFF. Here the CDR3 DNA reads TGTGCCAGCAGCCTGGCACCGGGACACAATAATGAAAAACTGTTTTTT.

The chain recombines TRBV5-4 with TRBJ1-6; 7 bases align to TRBD1. This CDR3 is built from 14 residues. The trim removed 2 bases at V and 7 bases at J, leaving 3 bases unmatched. Germline V gene data show CDR1 as SGHNT and CDR2 as YYREEE (reference sequence). The CDR3 coding sequence is TGTGCCAGCAGCTTCCGGGACAGCAATTCACCCCTCCACTTT. This translates into CASSFRDSNSPLHF.

The genes are TRBV5-1 and TRBJ2-7, with TRBD1 matching 7 bases. The CDR3 has 15 amino acids. CDR1 is SGHRS, CDR2 YFSETQ, per germline. Unmatched junction bases numbered 8, after V lost 4 bases and J lost 1 base. The CDR3 DNA follows: TGCGCCAGCAGCGTAGACAGGGTAACATCCTACGAGCAGTACTTC. Translated: CASSVDRVTSYEQYF.